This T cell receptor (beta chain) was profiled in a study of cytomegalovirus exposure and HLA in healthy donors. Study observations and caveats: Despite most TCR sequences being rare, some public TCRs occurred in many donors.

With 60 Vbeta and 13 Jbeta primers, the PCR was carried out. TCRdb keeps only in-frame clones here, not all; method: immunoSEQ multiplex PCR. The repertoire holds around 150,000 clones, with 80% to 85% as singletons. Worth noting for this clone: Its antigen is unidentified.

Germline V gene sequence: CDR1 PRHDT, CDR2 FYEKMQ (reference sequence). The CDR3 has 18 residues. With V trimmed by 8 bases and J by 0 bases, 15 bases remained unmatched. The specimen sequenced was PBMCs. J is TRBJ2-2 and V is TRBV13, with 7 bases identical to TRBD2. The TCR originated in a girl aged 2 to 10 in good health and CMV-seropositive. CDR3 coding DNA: TGTGCCAGCGCCGGGGAGGGCGGGAGCGGTACGAACACCGGGGAGCTGTTTTTT. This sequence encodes CASAGEGGSGTNTGELFF.